This TCR beta chain was recorded in a study of technical replicates of blood from several donors. Some clones are missing from TCRdb's copy, which holds only in-frame ones; the method was immunoSEQ multiplex PCR. The sample includes 70,000 or so clones, around nine tenths seen only once; the top ten take 3.5% to 5%. CDR3 length: 15 amino acids. V lost 5 bases and J 0 bases, leaving 11 bases between the germline ends. In germline, CDR1 is MNHEY, CDR2 SMNVEV (reference sequence). The chain recombines TRBV27 with TRBJ2-1, with a weak D call TRBD1 (5 bases). The sample was PBMCs. The receptor's source is a human donor in good health. Some clones in this sample may be carry-over from other donors' samples. The CDR3 nucleotides are TGTGCCAGCAGTAGACAGACGAGCTCCTACAATGAGCAGTTCTTC. Amino acids: CASSRQTSSYNEQFF.